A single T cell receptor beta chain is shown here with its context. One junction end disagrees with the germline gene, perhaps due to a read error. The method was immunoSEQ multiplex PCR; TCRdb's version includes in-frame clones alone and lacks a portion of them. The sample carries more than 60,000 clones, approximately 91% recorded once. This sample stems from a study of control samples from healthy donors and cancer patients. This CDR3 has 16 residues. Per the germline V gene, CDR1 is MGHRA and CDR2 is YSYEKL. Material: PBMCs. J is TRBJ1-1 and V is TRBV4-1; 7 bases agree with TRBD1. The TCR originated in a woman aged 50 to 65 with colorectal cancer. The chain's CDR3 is CVSSLPTGSMNTEAFF. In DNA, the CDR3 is TGCGTCAGCAGCCTCCCGACAGGGAGCATGAACACTGAAGCTTTCTTT.